This TCR beta chain is from a study of human T cells and chemical hapten exposure. Across the study: From small differences in pooled library volume came most of the variation in per-sample TCR yields.

Specified time point: patch test 2, 6 weeks after DPC sensitization. Treatment of the sample: therapeutic diphenylcyclopropenone sensitization with weekly scalp DPC. Researchers extracted total RNA from unfractionated whole blood. This clonotype showed up many times. TCRdb used MiXCR to reprocess the RACE reads, holding one entry per CDR3 protein. The sample includes approximately 80,000 distinct CDR3 sequences, 10% of them seen just once. The germline V gene has CDR1 MDHEN and CDR2 SYDVKM. V lost 8 bases to trimming and J lost 6 bases, with 20 bases between them. The CDR3 extends over 15 amino acids. The clonotype comes from a woman aged 25 to 39 with alopecia areata. Some clones in this sample may be carry-over from other donors' samples. V usage is TRBV28 and J usage is TRBJ2-1; tentative D call: TRBD1 (5 bases). Sequencing used whole blood, obtained in connection with sensitization to the hapten diphenylcyclopropenone (DPC). CDR3 in amino acids: CASVLGHNPLNEQFF. Here the CDR3 DNA reads TGTGCCAGCGTACTGGGGCACAACCCCCTCAATGAGCAGTTCTTC.